This T cell receptor (beta chain) was recorded in a study of blood T cells in healthy people across ages. Study outcomes and limitations: Age showed a roughly linear inverse relationship with TCR beta diversity per million T cells. One million T cells yielded diversity estimates that were considered underestimates.

The CDR3 totals 15 residues. The germline V gene has CDR1 KGHSH and CDR2 LQKENI. Worth noting for this clonotype: Its antigen is still unknown. A much larger clone is a single base away; this may be a read error.

A second roughly 7 to 11 cycle PCR used barcoded and J-beta primers. Using its own MiXCR run on the 5' RACE reads, TCRdb lists one record per CDR3 protein. This sample yields 630,000 or so distinct CDR3 sequences, of which 32% are seen a single time; 15% to 19% belongs to the top ten. Material for sequencing was blood. The receptor's source is a woman aged 80 or older in good health. This chain joins TRBV18 and TRBJ2-5; 7 positions agree with TRBD1. DNA of the CDR3: TGTGTCAGCTCACCAACGGACAGGCTAGGGGAGACCCAGTACTTC. Translated, it gives CVSSPTDRLGETQYF.